This TCR beta chain was recovered during a study of early T cells in non-severe SARS-CoV-2 infection. Whole-study context: Sequencing of bulk RNA from unsorted whole blood was done, without chain pairing. Findings and caveats of the study: VDJdb-based matching was biased toward anti-spike CD8 responses and missed private and CD4 specificities.

Individual cDNA molecules carried attached unique molecular identifiers. TCRdb re-analysed the 5' RACE reads in MiXCR, keeping a single row per CDR3 protein. The sample lists about 36,000 distinct CDR3 sequences, 8% to 10% seen once, with 12% in the top ten. For this clonotype: Its antigen is still unknown.

There are 14 residues in the CDR3. Germline-derived CDR1 and CDR2 are SEHNR and FQNEAQ (reference sequence). V was pared by 4 bases and J by 4 bases, with 4 bases of the junction left unmatched. The material sequenced was whole blood. This clonotype was obtained from an adult who was a healthcare worker with PCR-confirmed SARS-CoV-2 infection or an uninfected control (not recorded which). This rearrangement joins TRBV7-9 to TRBJ1-3, with TRBD1 identical over 7 bases. The CDR3 protein is CASSSTGAGNTIYF. CDR3 sequence (DNA): TGTGCCAGCAGCTCCACAGGGGCAGGAAACACCATATATTTT.